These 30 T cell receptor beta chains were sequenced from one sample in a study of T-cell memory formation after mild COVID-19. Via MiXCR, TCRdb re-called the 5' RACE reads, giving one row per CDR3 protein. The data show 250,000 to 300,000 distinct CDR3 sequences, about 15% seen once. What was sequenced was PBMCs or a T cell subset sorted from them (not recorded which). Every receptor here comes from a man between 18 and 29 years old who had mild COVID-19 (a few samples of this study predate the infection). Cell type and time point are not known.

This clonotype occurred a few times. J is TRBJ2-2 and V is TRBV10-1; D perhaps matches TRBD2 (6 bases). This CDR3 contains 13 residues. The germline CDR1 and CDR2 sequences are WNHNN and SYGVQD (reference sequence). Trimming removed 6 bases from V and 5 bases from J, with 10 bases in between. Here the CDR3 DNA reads TGCGCCAGCAGGGCGGGGCCGACCGGGGAGCTGTTTTTT. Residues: CASRAGPTGELFF.

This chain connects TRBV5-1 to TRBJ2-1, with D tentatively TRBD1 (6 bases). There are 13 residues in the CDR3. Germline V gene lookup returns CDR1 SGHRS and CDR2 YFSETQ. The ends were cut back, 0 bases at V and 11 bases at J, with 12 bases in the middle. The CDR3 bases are TGCGCCAGCAGCTTGGCAGGGGCGTCTAAGCAGTTCTTC. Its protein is CASSLAGASKQFF.

The CDR3: CASSLGSAYNEQFF. The CDR3 DNA reads TGTGCCAGCAGCTTAGGATCGGCTTACAATGAGCAGTTCTTC. V usage is TRBV7-9 and J usage is TRBJ2-1, with D unresolved. The germline V gene encodes CDR1 SEHNR and CDR2 FQNEAQ (reference sequence). The CDR3 has 14 residues. V lost 1 base to trimming and J lost 4 bases, with 8 bases between them.

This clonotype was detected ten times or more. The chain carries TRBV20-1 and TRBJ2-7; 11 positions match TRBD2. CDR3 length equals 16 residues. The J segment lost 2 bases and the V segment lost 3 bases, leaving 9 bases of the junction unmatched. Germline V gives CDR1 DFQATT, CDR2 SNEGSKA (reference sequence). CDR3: CSASESNSGGAYEQYV. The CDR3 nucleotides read TGCAGTGCTAGCGAGTCTAATAGCGGGGGGGCCTACGAGCAGTACGTC.

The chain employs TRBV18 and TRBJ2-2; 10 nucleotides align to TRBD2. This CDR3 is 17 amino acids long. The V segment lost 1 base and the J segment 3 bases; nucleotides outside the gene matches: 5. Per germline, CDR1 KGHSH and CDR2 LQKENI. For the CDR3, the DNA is TGTGCCAGCTCACCACGTCCTCTAGCGGGAGACACCGGGGAGCTGTTTTTT. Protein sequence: CASSPRPLAGDTGELFF.

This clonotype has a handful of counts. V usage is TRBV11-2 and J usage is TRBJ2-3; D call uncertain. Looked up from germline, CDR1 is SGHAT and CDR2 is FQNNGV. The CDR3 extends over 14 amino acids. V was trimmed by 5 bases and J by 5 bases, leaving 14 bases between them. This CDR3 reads CASSLFLAEDTQYF. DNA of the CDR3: TGTGCCAGCAGCCTCTTTTTAGCTGAAGATACGCAGTATTTT. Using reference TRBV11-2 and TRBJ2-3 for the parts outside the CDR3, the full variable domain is EAGVAQSPRYKIIEKRQSVAFWCNPISGHATLYWYQQILGQGPKLLIQFQNNGVVDDSQLPKDRFSAERLKGVDSTLKIQPAKLEDSAVYLCASSLFLAEDTQYFGPGTRLTVL.

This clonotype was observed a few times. CDR3: CASSQRLEETQYF. CDR3 bases: TGTGCCAGCAGCCAAAGACTTGAAGAGACCCAGTACTTC. The V and J genes are TRBV14 and TRBJ2-5; D unclear. Between the trimmed V and J ends, which lost 2 bases and 3 bases, there was a span of 7 bases. Looked up from germline, CDR1 is SGHDN and CDR2 is FVKESK. This CDR3 spans 13 amino acids.

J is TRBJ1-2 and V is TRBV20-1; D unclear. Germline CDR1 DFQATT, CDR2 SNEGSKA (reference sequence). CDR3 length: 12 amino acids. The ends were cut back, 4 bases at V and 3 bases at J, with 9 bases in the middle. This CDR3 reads CSAIPSYYGYTF. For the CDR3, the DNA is TGCAGTGCTATCCCCTCCTACTATGGCTACACCTTC.

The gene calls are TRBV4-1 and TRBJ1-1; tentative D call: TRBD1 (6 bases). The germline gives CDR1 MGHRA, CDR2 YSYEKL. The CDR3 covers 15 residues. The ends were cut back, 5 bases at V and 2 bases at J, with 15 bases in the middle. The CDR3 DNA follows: TGCGCCAGCAGCAAAAAGGGACACGACAACACTGAAGCTTTCTTT. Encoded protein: CASSKKGHDNTEAFF.

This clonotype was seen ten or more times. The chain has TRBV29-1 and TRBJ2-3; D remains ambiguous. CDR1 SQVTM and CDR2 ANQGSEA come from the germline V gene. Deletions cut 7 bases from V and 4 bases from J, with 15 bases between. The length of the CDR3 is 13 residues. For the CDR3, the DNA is TGCAGCGCGAAACCGGTAGGCCCAGATACGCAGTATTTT. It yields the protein CSAKPVGPDTQYF.

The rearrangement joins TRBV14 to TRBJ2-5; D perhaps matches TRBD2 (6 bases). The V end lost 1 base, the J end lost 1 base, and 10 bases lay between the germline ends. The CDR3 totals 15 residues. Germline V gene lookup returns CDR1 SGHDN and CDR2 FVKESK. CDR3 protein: CASSQGLRGQETQYF. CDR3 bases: TGTGCCAGCAGCCAAGGTCTGCGGGGCCAAGAGACCCAGTACTTC.

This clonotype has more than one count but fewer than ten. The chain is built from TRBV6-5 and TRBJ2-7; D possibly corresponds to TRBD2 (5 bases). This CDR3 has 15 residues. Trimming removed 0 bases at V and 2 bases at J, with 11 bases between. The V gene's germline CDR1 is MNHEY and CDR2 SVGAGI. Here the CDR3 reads CASSYSRAGAYEQYF. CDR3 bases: TGTGCCAGCAGTTACTCGAGGGCTGGGGCCTACGAGCAGTACTTC.

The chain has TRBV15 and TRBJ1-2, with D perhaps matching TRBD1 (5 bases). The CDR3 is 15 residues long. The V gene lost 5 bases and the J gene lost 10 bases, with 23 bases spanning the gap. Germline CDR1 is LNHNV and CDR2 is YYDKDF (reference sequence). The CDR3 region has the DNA TGTGCCACCAGCCTCACCGGGGGTGGAGTACGTGCCTACACCTTC. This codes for CATSLTGGGVRAYTF. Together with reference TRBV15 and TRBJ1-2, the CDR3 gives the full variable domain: DAMVIQNPRYQVTQFGKPVTLSCSQTLNHNVMYWYQQKSSQAPKLLFHYYDKDFNNEADTPDNFQSRRPNTSFCFLDIRSPGLGDTAMYLCATSLTGGGVRAYTFGSGTRLTVV.

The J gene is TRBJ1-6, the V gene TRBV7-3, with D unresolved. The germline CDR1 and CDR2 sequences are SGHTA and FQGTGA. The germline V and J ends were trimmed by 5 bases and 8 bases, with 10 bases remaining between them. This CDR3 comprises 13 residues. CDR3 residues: CASSLMPDSPLHF. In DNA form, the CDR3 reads TGTGCCAGCAGCCTTATGCCAGATTCACCCCTCCACTTT.

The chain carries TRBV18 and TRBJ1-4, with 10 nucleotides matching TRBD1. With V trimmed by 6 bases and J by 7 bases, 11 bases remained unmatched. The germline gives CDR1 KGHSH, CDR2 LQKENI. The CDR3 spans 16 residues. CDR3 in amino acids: CASSPGTGERGEKLFF. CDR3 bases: TGTGCCAGCTCCCCCGGGACAGGGGAAAGGGGTGAAAAACTGTTTTTT.

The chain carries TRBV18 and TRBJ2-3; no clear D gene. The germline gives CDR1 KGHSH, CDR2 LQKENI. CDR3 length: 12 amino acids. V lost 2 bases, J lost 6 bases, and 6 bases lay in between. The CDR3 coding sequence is TGTGCCAGCTCACCAGGGATGGATACGCAGTATTTT. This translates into CASSPGMDTQYF.

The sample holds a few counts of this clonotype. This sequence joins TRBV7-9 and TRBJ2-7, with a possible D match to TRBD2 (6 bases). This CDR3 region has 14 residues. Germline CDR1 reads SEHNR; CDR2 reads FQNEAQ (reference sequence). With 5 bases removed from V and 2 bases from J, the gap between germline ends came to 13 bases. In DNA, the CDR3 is TGTGCCAGCAGCCCGGGGGACGTTGCCTACGAGCAGTACGTC. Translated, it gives CASSPGDVAYEQYV.

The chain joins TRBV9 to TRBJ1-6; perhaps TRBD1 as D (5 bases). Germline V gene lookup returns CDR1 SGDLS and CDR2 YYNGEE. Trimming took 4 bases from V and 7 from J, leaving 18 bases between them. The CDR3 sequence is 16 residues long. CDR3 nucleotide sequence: TGTGCCAGCAGCCCGGCGGTCGGGGCCGAAAATTCACCCCTCCACTTT. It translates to CASSPAVGAENSPLHF.

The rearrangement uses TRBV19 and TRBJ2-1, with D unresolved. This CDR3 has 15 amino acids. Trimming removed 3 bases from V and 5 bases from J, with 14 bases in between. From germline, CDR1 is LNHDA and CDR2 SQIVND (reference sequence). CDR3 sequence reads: CASSILDMYDNEQFF. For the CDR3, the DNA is TGTGCCAGTAGTATTCTGGATATGTATGACAATGAGCAGTTCTTC. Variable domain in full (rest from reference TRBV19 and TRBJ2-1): DGGITQSPKYLFRKEGQNVTLSCEQNLNHDAMYWYRQDPGQGLRLIYYSQIVNDFQKGDIAEGYSVSREKKESFPLTVTSAQKNPTAFYLCASSILDMYDNEQFFGPGTRLTVL.

The CDR3 is CASSFSAGGSTDTQYF. CDR3 sequence (DNA): TGTGCCAGCAGCTTCTCAGCGGGGGGGAGCACAGATACGCAGTATTTT. This chain joins TRBV11-2 and TRBJ2-3; 10 bases align to TRBD2. V trimming: 3 bases; J trimming: 0 bases; junction bases outside the gene matches: 3. The germline gives CDR1 SGHAT, CDR2 FQNNGV. CDR3 length: 16 residues.

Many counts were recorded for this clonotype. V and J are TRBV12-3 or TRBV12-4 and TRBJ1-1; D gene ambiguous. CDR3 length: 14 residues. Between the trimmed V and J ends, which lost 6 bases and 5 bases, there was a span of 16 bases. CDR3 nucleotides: TGTGCCAGCAGATGGACTAGCACGTGGACTGAAGCTTTCTTT. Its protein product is CASRWTSTWTEAFF.

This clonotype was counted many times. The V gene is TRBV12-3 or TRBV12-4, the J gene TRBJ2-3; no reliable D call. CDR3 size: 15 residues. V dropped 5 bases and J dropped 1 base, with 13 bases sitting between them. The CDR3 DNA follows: TGTGCCAGCAGTCGCACAGAGATGGGCACAGATACGCAGTATTTT. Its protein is CASSRTEMGTDTQYF.

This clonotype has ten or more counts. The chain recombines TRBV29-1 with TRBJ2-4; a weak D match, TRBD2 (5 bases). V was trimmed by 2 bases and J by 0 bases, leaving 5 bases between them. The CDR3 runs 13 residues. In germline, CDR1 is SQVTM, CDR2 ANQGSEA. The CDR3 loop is CSVELAAKNIQYF. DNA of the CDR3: TGCAGCGTTGAACTAGCAGCCAAAAACATTCAGTACTTC.

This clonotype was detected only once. The CDR3 bases are TGCGCCAGCAGCCAAGACTACAGGGTTTTTGGCAATCAGCCCCAGCATTTT. Protein product: CASSQDYRVFGNQPQHF. The chain has TRBV4-1 and TRBJ1-5, with D perhaps TRBD1 (6 bases). Between the trimmed V and J ends, which lost 0 bases and 2 bases, there was a span of 14 bases. Germline V lookup: CDR1 MGHRA, CDR2 YSYEKL. This CDR3 region has 17 residues.

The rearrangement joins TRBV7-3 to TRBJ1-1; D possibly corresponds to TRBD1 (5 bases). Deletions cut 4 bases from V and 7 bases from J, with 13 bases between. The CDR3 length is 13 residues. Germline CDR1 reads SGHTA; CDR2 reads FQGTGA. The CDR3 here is CASSSGVNDEAFF. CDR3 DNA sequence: TGTGCCAGCAGCTCGGGGGTTAACGATGAAGCTTTCTTT.

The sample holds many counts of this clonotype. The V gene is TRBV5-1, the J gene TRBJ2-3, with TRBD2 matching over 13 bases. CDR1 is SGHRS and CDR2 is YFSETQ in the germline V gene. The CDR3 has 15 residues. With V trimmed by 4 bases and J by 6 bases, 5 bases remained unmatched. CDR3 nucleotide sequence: TGCGCCAGCAGCACTCAGACTAGCGGGGGGGATACGCAGTATTTT. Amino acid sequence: CASSTQTSGGDTQYF.

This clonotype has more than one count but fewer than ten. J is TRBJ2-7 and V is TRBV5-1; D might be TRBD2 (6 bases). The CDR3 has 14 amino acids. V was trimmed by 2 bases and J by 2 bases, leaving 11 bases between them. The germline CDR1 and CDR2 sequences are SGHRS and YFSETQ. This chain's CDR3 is CASSFRGSTYEQYF. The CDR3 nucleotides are TGCGCCAGCAGCTTCCGGGGGTCTACCTACGAGCAGTACTTC. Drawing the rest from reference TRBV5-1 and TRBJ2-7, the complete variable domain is KAGVTQTPRYLIKTRGQQVTLSCSPISGHRSVSWYQQTPGQGLQFLFEYFSETQRNKGNFPGRFSGRQFSNSRSEMNVSTLELGDSALYLCASSFRGSTYEQYFGPGTRLTVT.

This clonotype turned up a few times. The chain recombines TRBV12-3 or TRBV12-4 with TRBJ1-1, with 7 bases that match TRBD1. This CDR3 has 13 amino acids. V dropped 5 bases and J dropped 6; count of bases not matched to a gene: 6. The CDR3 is CASSPGQVSEAFF. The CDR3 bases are TGTGCCAGCAGTCCAGGACAGGTGTCTGAAGCTTTCTTT.

DNA for the CDR3: TGTGCCAGCAGCCCGAGGACAGACGTAACAGATACGCAGTATTTT. Its translation is CASSPRTDVTDTQYF. V and J are TRBV7-3 and TRBJ2-3, with a weak D call TRBD1 (6 bases). The germline CDR1 and CDR2 sequences are SGHTA and FQGTGA. The CDR3 consists of 15 residues. Trimming removed 5 bases from V and 3 bases from J, with 15 bases in between. The complete variable domain, with remaining parts taken from reference TRBV7-3 and TRBJ2-3, reads GAGVSQTPSNKVTEKGKYVELRCDPISGHTALYWYRQSLGQGPEFLIYFQGTGAADDSGLPNDRFFAVRPEGSVSTLKIQRTERGDSAVYLCASSPRTDVTDTQYFGPGTRLTVL.

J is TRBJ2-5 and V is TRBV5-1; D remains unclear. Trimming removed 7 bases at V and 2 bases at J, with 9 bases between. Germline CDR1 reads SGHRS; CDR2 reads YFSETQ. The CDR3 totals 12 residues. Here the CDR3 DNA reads TGCGCCAGCGGGTACGGGCAAGAGACCCAGTACTTC. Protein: CASGYGQETQYF.